The source of this TCR beta chain is a study of OX40 agonist ivuxolimab in advanced cancers. Turning to the study itself: Partial responses were achieved by three patients, one with hepatocellular carcinoma and two with cutaneous melanoma.

Study findings and constraints: There were also nonresponders showing low normalized T-cell clonal expansion. Expanded clones were, on average, more numerous among CD8+ T cells than CD4+. At 0.1 to 3.0 mg/kg and by week 6, clonal expansion occurred in CD4+ and CD8+ blood T cells.

A word on this clone: Its target is unknown.

V lost 5 bases, J lost 2 bases, and 5 bases stayed unmatched. This CDR3 comprises 16 residues. Germline V CDR1 and CDR2: LNHDA, SQIVND (reference sequence). Libraries were prepared by immunoSEQ multiplex PCR; TCRdb keeps only in-frame clonotypes and omits some of them. This sample carries about 75,000 clones, 86% of them seen once, and the ten largest clones take roughly 8%. The material sequenced was CD4+ or CD8+ T cells sorted from blood, taken in a trial of the OX40 agonist ivuxolimab. This TCR was recovered from an adult with an advanced solid tumor such as melanoma, head and neck, liver or kidney cancer. V and J are TRBV19 and TRBJ2-2; 10 positions agree with TRBD2. The CDR3 nucleotides read TGTGCCAGTAGTTTGCTAGCGGGAGAAAACACCGGGGAGCTGTTTTTT. Translating it yields CASSLLAGENTGELFF.